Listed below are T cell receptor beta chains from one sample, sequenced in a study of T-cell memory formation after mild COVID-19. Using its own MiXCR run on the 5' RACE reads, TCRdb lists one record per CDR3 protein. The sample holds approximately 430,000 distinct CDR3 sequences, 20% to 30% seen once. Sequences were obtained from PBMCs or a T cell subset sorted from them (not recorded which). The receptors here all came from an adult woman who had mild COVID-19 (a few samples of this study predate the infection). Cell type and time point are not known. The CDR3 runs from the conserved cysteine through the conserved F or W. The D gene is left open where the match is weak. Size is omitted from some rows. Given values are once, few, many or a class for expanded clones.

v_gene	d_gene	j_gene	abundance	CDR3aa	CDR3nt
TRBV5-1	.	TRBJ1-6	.	CASKSLGSYNSPLHF	TGCGCCAGCAAAAGTCTCGGCTCCTATAATTCACCCCTCCACTTT
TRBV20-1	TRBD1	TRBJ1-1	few	CSARVGQGGVAFF	TGCAGTGCTAGAGTTGGACAGGGTGGGGTGGCTTTCTTT
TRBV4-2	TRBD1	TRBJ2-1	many	CASSQDEGRTGFDEQFF	TGTGCCAGCAGCCAAGATGAGGGAAGGACAGGGTTCGATGAGCAGTTCTTC
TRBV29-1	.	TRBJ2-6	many	CSVEGTSIFGANVLTF	TGCAGCGTTGAGGGGACATCAATCTTTGGGGCCAACGTCCTGACTTTC
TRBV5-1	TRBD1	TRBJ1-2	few	CASSLRGPGGYGYTF	TGCGCCAGCAGCTTGAGGGGGCCTGGTGGCTATGGCTACACCTTC
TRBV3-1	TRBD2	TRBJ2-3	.	CASSQVAGGGTDTQYF	TGTGCCAGCAGCCAAGTGGCGGGAGGAGGCACAGATACGCAGTATTTT
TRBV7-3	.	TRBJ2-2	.	CASRREAGELFF	TGTGCCAGCAGACGAGAGGCCGGGGAGCTGTTTTTT
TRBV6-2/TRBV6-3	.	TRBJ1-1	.	CASSSPEEGPMNTEAFF	TGTGCCAGCAGCTCCCCGGAGGAGGGACCCATGAACACTGAAGCTTTCTTT
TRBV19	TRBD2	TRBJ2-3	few	CASRERGSTDTQYF	TGTGCCAGTAGAGAGCGGGGGAGCACAGATACGCAGTATTTT
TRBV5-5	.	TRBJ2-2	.	CASSTGGPVTGELFF	TGTGCCAGCAGCACCGGAGGGCCAGTTACCGGGGAGCTGTTTTTT
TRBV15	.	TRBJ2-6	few	CATSRDRAGANVLTF	TGTGCCACCAGCAGAGACAGGGCTGGGGCCAACGTCCTGACTTTC